The 8 T cell receptor beta chains in this list originate from one sample, sequenced in a study of early T cells in non-severe SARS-CoV-2 infection. Via MiXCR, TCRdb re-called the 5' RACE reads, giving one row per CDR3 protein. The repertoire holds 45,000 to 60,000 distinct CDR3 sequences, around 9.3% seen once, with around 20% in the top ten. The sample comprised whole blood. All receptors derive from an adult who was a healthcare worker with PCR-confirmed SARS-CoV-2 infection or an uninfected control (not recorded which).

This clonotype was seen at least ten times. This sequence joins TRBV30 and TRBJ2-3; tentatively, D is TRBD1 (7 bases). The V gene's germline CDR1 is GTSNPN and CDR2 SVGIG (reference sequence). Trimming cost V 3 bases and J 0 bases, with 10 bases left between them. The CDR3 is 14 residues long. The CDR3 sequence is CAWSRGVSTDTQYF. CDR3 DNA: TGTGCCTGGAGCAGGGGGGTTAGCACAGATACGCAGTATTTT.

This clonotype was seen a few times. The chain is built from TRBV4-2 and TRBJ2-1, with D perhaps TRBD1 (5 bases). Germline-derived CDR1 and CDR2 are LGHNA and YNFKEQ. V was pared by 4 bases and J by 5 bases, with 9 bases between. This CDR3 has 13 amino acids. CDR3 protein: CASSPTGNNEQFF. DNA for the CDR3: TGTGCCAGCAGCCCTACAGGAAACAATGAGCAGTTCTTC.

This clonotype was counted at least ten times. The V gene is TRBV6-6, the J gene TRBJ2-2, with 7 positions matching TRBD1. Germline CDR1 MNHNY, CDR2 SVGAGI (reference sequence). Trimming took 7 bases from V and 1 from J; bases not matched to a gene: 6. The CDR3 is made up of 15 amino acids. CDR3 in DNA: TGTGCCAGCACTCTCCGACAGGGGAACACCGGGGAGCTGTTTTTT. This encodes CASTLRQGNTGELFF.

This chain joins TRBV6-2 or TRBV6-3 and TRBJ1-5; D is ambiguous. The CDR3 consists of 16 residues. Germline loops: CDR1 MNHEY, CDR2 SVGEGT. V dropped 0 bases and J dropped 4 bases, with 13 bases sitting between them. The CDR3 reads CASSYSPPGANQPQHF. Written as DNA, the CDR3 is TGTGCCAGCAGTTACTCACCCCCGGGAGCGAATCAGCCCCAGCATTTT.

This clonotype came up many times. This chain connects TRBV5-4 to TRBJ2-3; 13 positions agree with TRBD2. The germline gives CDR1 SGHNT, CDR2 YYREEE (reference sequence). CDR3 length equals 18 residues. The trim removed 4 bases at V and 6 bases at J, leaving 14 bases unmatched. The CDR3 sequence is CASSPTPGLAGSGDTQYF. The CDR3 bases are TGTGCCAGCAGCCCGACGCCGGGACTAGCGGGGAGTGGGGATACGCAGTATTTT.

This clonotype was observed at least ten times. V is TRBV14 and J is TRBJ2-5; no clear D. Trimming removed 2 bases from V and 2 bases from J, with 9 bases in between. CDR1 and CDR2 from the germline V gene are SGHDN and FVKESK. The CDR3 runs to 14 residues. The CDR3, as DNA: TGTGCCAGCAGCCAACTAGGTGGGCAAGAGACCCAGTACTTC. Translated: CASSQLGGQETQYF.

V gene TRBV6-6 combines with J gene TRBJ1-5; D gene unclear. Trimming stripped 4 bases from V and 16 bases from J, with 17 bases between. The CDR3 contains 12 residues. Germline V gives CDR1 MNHNY, CDR2 SVGAGI (reference sequence). In nucleotides, the CDR3 is TGTGCCAGCAGTTTCCTCGGTCGGCAGGCTCATTTT. It codes for CASSFLGRQAHF.

The chain has TRBV10-3 and TRBJ1-2; no clear D gene. V was trimmed by 6 bases and J by 2 bases, leaving 13 bases between them. The germline CDR1 and CDR2 sequences are ENHRY and SYGVKD. The CDR3 runs to 14 residues. DNA of the CDR3: TGTGCCATCAGGGCAGAAGCCTCGAACTATGGCTACACCTTC. It yields the protein CAIRAEASNYGYTF.